Listed below are T cell receptor beta chains from one sample, sequenced in a study of Graves' ophthalmopathy and Graves' hyperthyroidism. MiXCR, applied by TCRdb to the multiplex PCR reads, yields one record per CDR3 protein. The table lists 400,000 to 500,000 distinct CDR3 sequences, roughly 21% of them singletons. Specimen: peripheral blood. Source of these receptors: a woman younger than 30 with stable Graves' hyperthyroidism. CDR3s include the opening cysteine and the closing phenylalanine or tryptophan. D genes are given only for firm matches. The size field is filled for only some rows; it gives once, few, many or a size class.

CDR3aa,CDR3nt,abundance,d_gene,v_gene,j_gene
CASGGADVYEQYF,TGTGCCAGCGGGGGGGCTGATGTCTACGAGCAGTACTTC,-,-,TRBV25-1,TRBJ2-7
CAWSGSGAYEQYF,TGTGCCTGGAGTGGTTCAGGGGCATACGAGCAGTACTTC,many,-,TRBV30,TRBJ2-7
CASSTYRDRANTEAFF,TGTGCCAGTAGTACGTACCGGGACAGGGCGAACACTGAAGCTTTCTTT,-,TRBD1,TRBV19,TRBJ1-1
CASSSTDSLETQYF,TGTGCCAGCAGCTCTACGGACAGCCTAGAGACCCAGTACTTC,many,-,TRBV7-9,TRBJ2-5
CASWSLGPVGRSGTDTQYF,TGTGCCAGCTGGTCGTTGGGGCCCGTCGGGCGATCTGGCACAGATACGCAGTATTTT,many,-,TRBV6-4,TRBJ2-3
CASSPRDTNTYEQYF,TGTGCCAGCTCACCCCGGGACACGAATACCTACGAGCAGTACTTC,few,-,TRBV18,TRBJ2-7
CASSYREQGAETQYF,TGTGCCAGCAGTTACCGAGAACAGGGCGCGGAGACCCAGTACTTC,-,-,TRBV6-2/TRBV6-3,TRBJ2-5
CASSQRLARETQYF,TGCGCCAGCAGCCAAAGACTAGCGAGGGAGACCCAGTACTTC,many,TRBD2,TRBV4-1,TRBJ2-5
CSARKQGFQPQHF,TGCAGTGCTAGAAAACAGGGGTTTCAGCCCCAGCATTTT,once,TRBD1,TRBV20-1,TRBJ1-5
CASSESASGEAYF,TGTGCCAGCAGTGAAAGCGCTAGCGGGGAGGCGTACTTC,many,TRBD2,TRBV2,TRBJ2-5
CASSYEGTSHEQYF,TGTGCCAGCAGTTACGAAGGCACGTCCCACGAGCAGTACTTC,-,-,TRBV12-3/TRBV12-4,TRBJ2-7
CASSTQAYSGQPQHF,TGTGCCAGCAGCACCCAAGCCTACTCGGGTCAGCCCCAGCATTTT,many,-,TRBV7-2,TRBJ1-5
CASMTRQSRYEQYF,TGTGCCAGCATGACGAGACAGTCACGCTACGAGCAGTACTTC,many,-,TRBV28,TRBJ2-7
CASSEGQGSGNTIYF,TGTGCCAGCAGTGAAGGACAGGGCTCTGGAAACACCATATATTTT,many,TRBD1,TRBV2,TRBJ1-3
CASIGPYGEQYF,TGTGCCAGCATTGGGCCGTACGGGGAGCAGTACTTC,many,-,TRBV28,TRBJ2-7
CASSLRGDYEQYF,TGTGCCAGCAGCTTAAGGGGAGACTACGAGCAGTACTTC,many,-,TRBV7-2,TRBJ2-7
CAWSAGRINQPQHF,TGTGCCTGGAGTGCGGGACGGATCAATCAGCCCCAGCATTTT,many,-,TRBV30,TRBJ1-5
CASSSRGDIAPPSKETQYF,TGTGCCAGCAGCTCCCGGGGGGATATAGCCCCACCCTCCAAAGAGACCCAGTACTTC,many,TRBD2,TRBV7-3,TRBJ2-5
CSVAPVGPETQYF,TGCAGCGTTGCCCCAGTCGGGCCAGAGACCCAGTACTTC,many,-,TRBV29-1,TRBJ2-5
CSARRTPTGVPSGTEAFF,TGCAGTGCTAGACGTACCCCGACAGGGGTCCCTTCGGGGACTGAAGCTTTCTTT,-,TRBD1,TRBV20-1,TRBJ1-1
CASSPPGGAYEQYF,TGTGCCAGCAGTCCTCCCGGGGGAGCCTACGAGCAGTACTTC,many,-,TRBV28,TRBJ2-7
CASRSWRVDTEAFF,TGTGCCAGCAGATCTTGGAGGGTGGACACTGAAGCTTTCTTT,many,-,TRBV13,TRBJ1-1
CASSIRLAGVGETQYF,TGTGCCAGCAGTATACGACTAGCGGGAGTAGGAGAGACCCAGTACTTC,many,TRBD2,TRBV12-3/TRBV12-4,TRBJ2-5
CSARGTTIHIQYF,TGCAGTGCTAGAGGGACTACCATACACATTCAGTACTTC,-,-,TRBV20-1,TRBJ2-4
CAQGQGAGEQYF,TGTGCCCAAGGACAGGGGGCGGGCGAGCAGTACTTC,many,TRBD1,TRBV30,TRBJ2-7
CASSPLDYSYTF,TGTGCCAGCAGCCCGTTAGACTATAGCTACACCTTC,many,-,TRBV12-3/TRBV12-4,TRBJ1-2
CASSLAGVKAAFF,TGTGCCAGCAGTTTGGCAGGGGTAAAGGCAGCTTTCTTT,-,-,TRBV6-5,TRBJ1-1
CASNNRGRVYGYTF,TGTGCCAGCAATAACAGGGGGCGGGTCTATGGCTACACCTTC,many,TRBD1,TRBV12-3/TRBV12-4,TRBJ1-2
CSARDSTGWEETQYF,TGCAGTGCTAGGGACTCGACAGGGTGGGAAGAGACCCAGTACTTC,-,TRBD1,TRBV20-1,TRBJ2-5
CAWSRPVNPRGYTF,TGTGCCTGGAGTAGGCCAGTAAATCCCCGTGGCTACACCTTC,many,-,TRBV30,TRBJ1-2
CASSSTGDSGNTIYF,TGTGCCAGCAGCTCTACAGGAGACTCTGGAAACACCATATATTTT,many,-,TRBV25-1,TRBJ1-3
CAVSERGATPEAQHF,TGTGCCGTCTCGGAGAGGGGGGCCACTCCTGAGGCCCAGCATTTT,-,-,TRBV6-4,TRBJ1-5
CSAFIQGPGEQYF,TGCAGCGCCTTTATCCAGGGGCCCGGCGAGCAGTACTTC,many,-,TRBV29-1,TRBJ2-7
CASNLRDLRRYTKAFF,TGTGCCAGCAACTTAAGGGATTTGAGGAGGTACACTAAAGCTTTCTTT,few,-,TRBV7-3,TRBJ1-1
CASSLVLGQGAARGTEAFF,TGTGCCAGCAGCTTAGTTCTAGGGCAGGGGGCGGCTAGAGGCACTGAAGCTTTCTTT,many,TRBD1,TRBV11-2,TRBJ1-1
CASTQRGQGGSYEQYF,TGTGCCAGCACCCAAAGGGGACAGGGAGGCTCCTACGAGCAGTACTTC,many,TRBD1,TRBV6-2/TRBV6-3,TRBJ2-7
CASSSGWDFTDTQYF,TGTGCCAGCAGTTCGGGCTGGGATTTCACAGATACGCAGTATTTT,-,-,TRBV7-8,TRBJ2-3
CASSSPPSGRSSYEQYF,TGTGCCAGCAGCTCACCCCCTAGCGGGAGATCCTCCTACGAGCAGTACTTC,many,TRBD2,TRBV11-2,TRBJ2-7
CSAQPGWWETQYF,TGCAGCGCGCAACCGGGCTGGTGGGAGACCCAGTACTTC,many,-,TRBV29-1,TRBJ2-5
CASSEGTFGGWETQYF,TGTGCCAGCAGCGAGGGGACTTTTGGGGGTTGGGAGACCCAGTACTTC,many,-,TRBV25-1,TRBJ2-5
CASSLQGPLQETQYF,TGTGCCAGCAGTTTGCAAGGGCCTTTGCAAGAGACCCAGTACTTC,-,-,TRBV28,TRBJ2-5
CASSTTGRSGNTIYF,TGTGCCAGCAGTACGACAGGGCGCTCTGGAAACACCATATATTTT,many,TRBD1,TRBV6-5,TRBJ1-3
CASSGGALNQPQHF,TGTGCCAGCAGTGGGGGGGCTCTAAATCAGCCCCAGCATTTT,-,-,TRBV2,TRBJ1-5
CASSPIAGEGTGELFF,TGTGCCAGCAGTCCCATAGCGGGAGAGGGGACCGGGGAGCTGTTTTTT,many,TRBD2,TRBV7-2,TRBJ2-2
CASGFSTDTQYF,TGTGCCAGCGGTTTTAGCACAGATACGCAGTATTTT,few,-,TRBV6-2/TRBV6-3,TRBJ2-3
CASSQVYYTEAFF,TGCGCCAGCAGCCAGGTATACTACACTGAAGCTTTCTTT,many,-,TRBV4-1,TRBJ1-1
CASSYSSRNTGELFF,TGTGCCAGCAGTTACTCGAGCAGGAACACCGGGGAGCTGTTTTTT,many,-,TRBV6-5,TRBJ2-2
CASGGGLAKNIQYF,TGTGCCAGCGGCGGGGGGCTAGCCAAAAACATTCAGTACTTC,many,TRBD2,TRBV28,TRBJ2-4
CASNERVRTEAFF,TGTGCCAGCAACGAAAGGGTGCGCACTGAAGCTTTCTTT,many,-,TRBV28,TRBJ1-1
CASSDWGAGNTIYF,TGTGCCAGCAGTGACTGGGGGGCTGGAAACACCATATATTTT,-,-,TRBV6-1,TRBJ1-3
CASSLDGSQPTSGRAYEQYF,TGCGCCAGCAGCTTGGACGGTAGCCAACCCACTAGCGGGAGGGCCTACGAGCAGTACTTC,-,TRBD2,TRBV5-1,TRBJ2-7
CASSGGTGPSYEQYF,TGTGCCAGCAGTGGCGGGACTGGACCCTCCTACGAGCAGTACTTC,many,-,TRBV6-1,TRBJ2-7
CASSLWGSRTGELFF,TGTGCCAGCAGCTTGTGGGGGAGTCGCACCGGGGAGCTGTTTTTT,many,-,TRBV7-2,TRBJ2-2
CASSFGLAADTQYF,TGTGCCAGCAGTTTTGGACTAGCGGCGGATACGCAGTATTTT,many,TRBD2,TRBV6-2/TRBV6-3,TRBJ2-3
CASSFSSLETQYF,TGTGCCAGCAGTTTCTCTAGCTTAGAGACCCAGTACTTC,many,-,TRBV12-3/TRBV12-4,TRBJ2-5
CASSRPGTVHYTF,TGTGCCAGCAGTCGACCCGGGACAGTCCACTACACCTTC,many,TRBD1,TRBV7-2,TRBJ1-2